This T cell receptor (beta chain) was recorded in a study of T cells after somatic rescue of genetic block. The V end lost 0 bases, the J end lost 0 bases, and 15 bases lay between the germline ends. The CDR3 is 18 amino acids. Germline V CDR1 and CDR2: SGHRS, YFSETQ. Sequenced by immunoSEQ multiplex PCR; TCRdb stores in-frame clones only, minus some. The sample includes more than 9,500 clones, 74% of them seen just once. The receptor was derived from a boy aged 5-17 years. The chain links TRBV5-1 to TRBJ2-2; no firm D call. The specimen sequenced was peripheral blood mononuclear cells (PBMCs). CDR3 bases: TGCGCCAGCAGCTTGGTCTGGGGAACCAGTCCGAACACCGGGGAGCTGTTTTTT. Its translation: CASSLVWGTSPNTGELFF.